The 7 T cell receptor beta chains presented below share a single source sample, sequenced in a study of CD8 T cells in ankylosing spondylitis. Each CDR3 protein is one row after TCRdb ran MiXCR on the 5' RACE reads. Of about 320,000 distinct CDR3 sequences in the sample, 11% were seen once. The specimen sequenced was blood, either unsorted or a sorted T cell fraction (not recorded which). Receptors were obtained from a female donor with ankylosing spondylitis or in good health (not recorded which).

This clonotype has a count of ten or more. The V and J genes are TRBV28 and TRBJ1-4, with 8 bases lining up with TRBD1. Losses at the gene ends were 5 bases for V and 7 bases for J; bases not matched to a gene: 18. The CDR3 has 18 residues. Germline-derived CDR1 and CDR2 are MDHEN and SYDVKM. The CDR3 sequence is CASSRGGQGGVLSEKLFF. The CDR3 nucleotides read TGTGCCAGCAGTCGGGGAGGACAGGGAGGGGTGTTGAGTGAAAAACTGTTTTTT.

This clonotype was observed a few times. The gene calls are TRBV7-2 and TRBJ2-5; unclear D gene. CDR3 length equals 14 residues. Trimming stripped 5 bases from V and 2 bases from J, with 12 bases between. Germline lookup yields CDR1 SGHTA and CDR2 FQGNSA. The CDR3 nucleotides read TGTGCCAGCAGCCCCTACCTGACTCAAGAGACCCAGTACTTC. Translated, it gives CASSPYLTQETQYF.

This clonotype was found many times. The chain couples TRBV12-3 or TRBV12-4 to TRBJ2-1, with 7 bases lining up with TRBD1. The CDR3 has 14 amino acids. Trimming took 6 bases from V and 5 from J; bases not matched to a gene: 7. The CDR3 nucleotides read TGTGCCAGCAGCCAGGGGACAGCGAACAATGAGCAGTTCTTC. Amino acids: CASSQGTANNEQFF.

The J gene is TRBJ1-1, the V gene TRBV9; maybe TRBD1 (5 bases). The CDR3 covers 15 residues. Germline lookup yields CDR1 SGDLS and CDR2 YYNGEE. V was shortened by 0 bases and J by 1 base, with 10 bases between the two germline ends. The CDR3 nucleotides read TGTGCCAGCAGCGTAGCGCGGGGGTGGAACACTGAAGCTTTCTTT. Protein product: CASSVARGWNTEAFF.

This clonotype was seen repeatedly, ten times or more. The rearrangement joins TRBV11-3 to TRBJ2-2; 7 bases line up with TRBD1. Trimming at V came to 2 bases and at J to 4 bases, leaving 7 bases not matched to a gene. From germline, CDR1 is SGHNT and CDR2 YENEEA. The length of the CDR3 is 16 residues. DNA for the CDR3: TGTGCCAGCAGCTTAAGTAGGGGGCTGCGCACCGGGGAGCTGTTTTTT. It is translated as CASSLSRGLRTGELFF.

This clonotype occurred many times. The chain joins TRBV7-2 to TRBJ2-7, with a weak D call TRBD2 (6 bases). V was cut by 1 base and J by 2 bases, with 15 bases left in between. Germline CDR1 is SGHTA and CDR2 is FQGNSA. The length of the CDR3 is 16 residues. CDR3 bases: TGTGCCAGCAGCTTAGGCCCGGACGGGGGAACCTACGAGCAGTACTTC. Translation gives CASSLGPDGGTYEQYF.

As to this clonotype: A much bigger clone sits one base away, suggesting this may be a read error. The chain uses TRBV28 and TRBJ2-7; 9 bases fit TRBD1. Germline values: CDR1 MDHEN, CDR2 SYDVKM. The CDR3 is 14 amino acids. CDR3 region: CASTYGTGFNEQSF. The CDR3 DNA reads TGTGCCAGCACCTACGGGACAGGGTTCAACGAGCAGTCCTTC. Drawing the rest from reference TRBV28 and TRBJ2-7, the complete variable domain is DVKVTQSSRYLVKRTGEKVFLECVQDMDHENMFWYRQDPGLGLRLIYFSYDVKMKEKGDIPEGYSVSREKKERFSLILESASTNQTSMYLCASTYGTGFNEQSFGPGTRLTVT.